The 21 T cell receptor beta chains below all came from one sample that was sequenced in a study of OX40 agonist ivuxolimab in advanced cancers. Sequencing was performed with immunoSEQ multiplex PCR; in TCRdb, only in-frame clones are kept and a portion is missing. The table shows approximately 89,000 clones, with roughly 91% occurring only once. Sequences were derived from CD4+ or CD8+ T cells sorted from blood, sampled in a trial of the OX40 agonist ivuxolimab. Receptor source: an adult with an advanced solid tumor such as melanoma, head and neck, liver or kidney cancer.

The CDR3 nucleotides read TGTGCCTGGGACTACAGGAGTTCCAATGAGCAGTTCTTC. Its translation: CAWDYRSSNEQFF. V gene TRBV30 combines with J gene TRBJ2-1; D is tentatively TRBD1 or TRBD2 (5 bases each). The CDR3 runs to 13 residues. Trimming took 5 bases from V and 6 from J, leaving 14 bases between them. Germline values: CDR1 GTSNPN, CDR2 SVGIG (reference sequence). Combining the CDR3 with reference TRBV30 and TRBJ2-1 gives the whole variable domain SQTIHQWPATLVQPVGSPLSLECTVEGTSNPNLYWYRQAAGRGLQLLFYSVGIGQISSEVPQNLSASRPQDRQFILSSKKLLLSDSGFYLCAWDYRSSNEQFFGPGTRLTVL.

This rearrangement joins TRBV5-1 to TRBJ2-2, with 8 bases fitting TRBD2. V shed 2 bases and J 1 base; nucleotides not matched to a gene: 1. Germline-derived CDR1 and CDR2 are SGHRS and YFSETQ. This CDR3 has 15 residues. DNA for the CDR3: TGCGCCAGCAGCTTACGGGAGGGGAACACCGGGGAGCTGTTTTTT. Encoded protein: CASSLREGNTGELFF.

This rearrangement joins TRBV6-5 to TRBJ2-3, with a tentative D call TRBD1 (6 bases). This CDR3 is 13 amino acids long. The V end was cut by 6 bases, the J end by 1 base, with 8 bases between. Per the germline V gene, CDR1 is MNHEY and CDR2 is SVGAGI. CDR3 protein: CASRQGGTDTQYF. The CDR3 DNA is TGTGCCAGCAGACAGGGAGGCACAGATACGCAGTATTTT.

The chain employs TRBV23-1 and TRBJ2-5; 7 bases are a match to TRBD2. TRBV23-1 is given ORF status, its function remaining uncertain. Trimming removed 0 bases from V and 4 bases from J; junction bases left unmatched: 8. This CDR3 is 16 amino acids long. The CDR3 loop reads CASSQSGGGPGETQYF. DNA of the CDR3: TGCGCCAGCAGTCAATCTGGGGGAGGGCCTGGAGAGACCCAGTACTTC.

The CDR3 DNA reads TGCGCCAGCAGCTTGGGGACAGGTTCCCAGACCCAGTACTTC. It encodes CASSLGTGSQTQYF. The J gene is TRBJ2-5, the V gene TRBV5-1; 7 bases map to TRBD1. Germline trimming cut 0 bases from V and 6 bases from J; bases unmatched to any gene: 5. The CDR3 contains 14 residues. Germline V gene lookup returns CDR1 SGHRS and CDR2 YFSETQ. Variable domain in full (rest from reference TRBV5-1 and TRBJ2-5): KAGVTQTPRYLIKTRGQQVTLSCSPISGHRSVSWYQQTPGQGLQFLFEYFSETQRNKGNFPGRFSGRQFSNSRSEMNVSTLELGDSALYLCASSLGTGSQTQYFGPGTRLLVL.

V gene TRBV5-3 combines with J gene TRBJ2-5, with D perhaps TRBD1 (7 bases). TRBV5-3 is filed as an ORF, its function uncertain. The V end was cut by 5 bases, the J end by 3 bases, with 20 bases between. This CDR3 has 16 amino acids. DNA of the CDR3: TGTGCCAGAAGGTGGGCGGGACAGAGTTGTGAAGAGACCCAGTACTTC. It translates to CARRWAGQSCEETQYF.

The chain employs TRBV19 and TRBJ2-2; unclear D gene. In germline, CDR1 is LNHDA, CDR2 SQIVND (reference sequence). Trimming removed 1 base at V and 4 bases at J, with 4 bases between. The CDR3 length is 13 residues. CDR3 residues: CASSIGPTGELFF. Here the CDR3 DNA reads TGTGCCAGTAGTATAGGGCCCACCGGGGAGCTGTTTTTT.

The V and J genes are TRBV5-1 and TRBJ2-1; TRBD2 agrees at 11 bases. Germline CDR1 is SGHRS and CDR2 is YFSETQ. The CDR3 spans 15 residues. Trimming took 3 bases from V and 5 from J; bases not matched to a gene: 4. DNA of the CDR3: TGCGCCAGCAGCTCACTAGCGGGAGAGGACAATGAGCAGTTCTTC. Translation gives CASSSLAGEDNEQFF.

The V call is TRBV6-1, the J call TRBJ2-3, with D possibly being TRBD1 (6 bases). Germline V gene lookup returns CDR1 MNHNS and CDR2 SASEGT. Between the trimmed V and J ends, which lost 4 bases and 0 bases, there was a span of 14 bases. This CDR3 contains 16 residues. Here the CDR3 reads CASSAIRTVSTDTQYF. CDR3 nucleotides: TGTGCCAGCAGTGCTATTCGGACAGTCAGCACAGATACGCAGTATTTT.

The rearrangement links TRBV4-1 to TRBJ2-3; a weak D match, TRBD1 (5 bases). This CDR3 spans 13 amino acids. V was shortened by 4 bases and J by 4 bases, with 9 bases between the two germline ends. CDR1 is MGHRA, CDR2 YSYEKL, per germline. CDR3 amino acids: CASSPQGADTQYF. CDR3 DNA sequence: TGCGCCAGCAGCCCCCAAGGGGCAGATACGCAGTATTTT.

This clone appeared once. This chain uses TRBV2 with TRBJ2-1; TRBD1 matches 9 bases. V was pared by 6 bases and J by 7 bases, with 10 bases of the junction left unmatched. CDR1 SNHLY and CDR2 FYNNEI come from the germline V gene. The CDR3 extends over 15 amino acids. As DNA, the CDR3 is TGTGCCAGCAGGTTATGGACAGGGGCTGGAAATGAGCAGTTCTTC. The encoded protein is CASRLWTGAGNEQFF.

This sequence joins TRBV9 and TRBJ2-3, with D tentatively TRBD2 (6 bases). CDR1 and CDR2 (germline): SGDLS, YYNGEE. V lost 4 bases, J lost 2 bases, and 17 bases lay in between. CDR3 size: 16 residues. This CDR3 reads CASSTTGGGATDTQYF. CDR3 sequence (DNA): TGTGCCAGCAGCACCACCGGTGGAGGGGCCACAGATACGCAGTATTTT.

The chain employs TRBV5-1 and TRBJ1-4, with unresolved D. Looked up from germline, CDR1 is SGHRS and CDR2 is YFSETQ. V shed 4 bases and J shed 1 base, with 11 bases lying between them. The CDR3 spans 15 residues. CDR3 bases: TGCGCCAGCAGCGGTGAGACGGGAACTAATGAAAAACTGTTTTTT. This codes for CASSGETGTNEKLFF.

Notes on this clone: Other DNA sequences of this sample code for an identical CDR3. The rearrangement uses TRBV28 and TRBJ2-7; D not resolved. The germline gives CDR1 MDHEN, CDR2 SYDVKM. This CDR3 spans 11 amino acids. V lost 6 bases to trimming and J lost 2 bases, with 5 bases between them. The CDR3 here is CASRGPYEQYF. For the CDR3, the DNA is TGTGCCAGCAGAGGCCCCTACGAGCAGTACTTC.

This chain connects TRBV5-1 to TRBJ2-5; 10 nucleotides line up with TRBD2. CDR1 SGHRS and CDR2 YFSETQ come from the germline V gene. CDR3 length: 16 amino acids. The V segment lost 5 bases and the J segment 5 bases; nucleotides outside the gene matches: 12. The CDR3: CASSRSGAGGGETQYF. CDR3 DNA: TGCGCCAGCAGTCGGAGCGGAGCGGGAGGGGGGGAGACCCAGTACTTC.

The genes are TRBV5-1 and TRBJ2-2; D perhaps matches TRBD1 (5 bases). Germline CDR1 and CDR2: SGHRS and YFSETQ. This CDR3 comprises 13 residues. With 4 bases removed from V and 5 bases from J, the gap between germline ends came to 9 bases. Here the CDR3 DNA reads TGCGCCAGCAGCGCCCAGGGAACCGGGGAGCTGTTTTTT. As protein: CASSAQGTGELFF.

V gene TRBV4-1 combines with J gene TRBJ2-1; TRBD2 agrees at 9 bases. There are 16 residues in the CDR3. Germline values: CDR1 MGHRA, CDR2 YSYEKL. The V gene end was trimmed by 0 bases and the J gene end by 5 bases; junction bases not matched to a gene: 5. CDR3 DNA sequence: TGCGCCAGCAGCCAAGATATAGCGGGAGTGAACAATGAGCAGTTCTTC. Its translation: CASSQDIAGVNNEQFF.

This chain connects TRBV6-5 to TRBJ1-2; tentatively, D is TRBD1 (6 bases). CDR3 length equals 13 residues. CDR1 and CDR2 from the germline V gene are MNHEY and SVGAGI. With 5 bases removed from V and 5 bases from J, the gap between germline ends came to 12 bases. CDR3 bases: TGTGCCAGCAGTGACCAGGGGAAGTATGGCTACACCTTC. It encodes CASSDQGKYGYTF.

Here the CDR3 DNA reads TGTGCCAGCAGCAAAGGAGGGGCAGGGGTATACAATGAGCAGTTCTTC. This translates into CASSKGGAGVYNEQFF. V is TRBV21-1 and J is TRBJ2-1; the D call of TRBD1 is as the table states it, not checked on the DNA. TRBV21-1 is annotated as a pseudogene. CDR3 length equals 16 residues.

The gene calls are TRBV6-1 and TRBJ1-1; no firm D call. The CDR3 extends over 13 amino acids. V lost 1 base, J lost 4 bases, and 7 bases lay in between. Per germline, CDR1 MNHNS and CDR2 SASEGT. This chain's CDR3 is CASSEDLGTEAFF. The CDR3 coding sequence is TGTGCCAGCAGTGAAGATCTGGGCACTGAAGCTTTCTTT.

This clone has only one observation. V is TRBV30 and J is TRBJ2-7; 8 bases match TRBD2. The germline V gene has CDR1 GTSNPN and CDR2 SVGIG (reference sequence). Unmatched junction bases numbered 8, after V lost 5 bases and J lost 5 bases. The CDR3 has 13 amino acids. The CDR3 is CAWGTSGSNEQYF. The CDR3 bases are TGTGCCTGGGGTACTAGCGGATCGAACGAGCAGTACTTC.